Listed here is a single T cell receptor (beta chain). Its antigen is still unknown. This sample is part of a study of T cells expressing NK-cell markers. CDR1 and CDR2 (germline): MNHEY, SVGAGI. The CDR3 extends over 15 amino acids. Libraries used 5'RACE template switching adding universal primer site and UMIs. Reanalyzing the 5' RACE reads, TCRdb keeps one entry per CDR3 protein, without DNA. The clone table shows hundreds of thousands of distinct CDR3 sequences, with the ten largest holding roughly 5.4%. Overall study results and limits: No clear determination of HCMV specificity was made for expanded NKG2C+ T cell clones.

This TCR was sampled from a man between 18 and 69 years old in good health. This sequence joins TRBV6-5 and TRBJ1-1; the D gene TCRdb calls, TRBD1, cannot be checked with no DNA. The specimen sequenced was blood T cells: a sorted CD56 or NKG2C T cell subset, CD4+ or CD8+ T cells, or bulk PBMC T cells (not recorded which). CDR3: CASSYRGGGDTEAFF.